The sequence of this TCR beta chain was determined in a study of cytomegalovirus exposure and HLA in healthy donors. A multiplex PCR was run with 60 Vbeta primers and 13 Jbeta primers. Profiling relied on immunoSEQ multiplex PCR, and the TCRdb table lists in-frame clones only, not all of them. The sample contains some 70,000 clones, 60% to 85% of which appear only once. This clone showed up just a few times. Its target is not known. V lost 5 bases to trimming and J lost 1 base, with 11 bases between them. This CDR3 region has 14 residues. Germline CDR1 is MNHEY and CDR2 is SMNVEV (reference sequence). Donors consisted of healthy bone marrow donors. General study points: There was a cluster of highly shared sequence variants that was likely a sequencing artifact.

Input material: PBMCs. The clonotype originates from a male donor in good health and CMV-seropositive. The chain recombines TRBV27 with TRBJ1-1, with D tentatively TRBD1 (5 bases). Written as DNA, the CDR3 is TGTGCCAGCAGTACCCGGACAAAGAACACTGAAGCTTTCTTT. Protein: CASSTRTKNTEAFF.